This T cell receptor beta chain is drawn from a study of T cells after posttransplantation cyclophosphamide. TCRdb's copy holds only in-frame clones and misses some; the assay was immunoSEQ multiplex PCR. The sample presents over 10,000 clones, none singletons. Per germline, CDR1 SGDLS and CDR2 YYNGEE. This CDR3 contains 17 residues. The V and J ends lost 4 bases and 5 bases, in that order; junction bases with no gene match: 13. In this sample, this clone turned up many times. A marrow graft followed busulfan-fludarabine conditioning, with cyclophosphamide on days +3 and +4. The V call is TRBV9, the J call TRBJ2-5; 11 bases agree with TRBD2. This receptor was identified in a female patient between 35 and 55 years old who received an allogeneic stem cell transplant from an unrelated donor, was CMV-positive, and had acute GVHD only. Part of the T cell pool may stem from the graft donor. The sequencing used PBMCs, collected after allogeneic stem cell transplant with posttransplant cyclophosphamide. DNA for the CDR3: TGTGCCAGCAGCCCAGGGCAGCTAGCGGGGGGATATGAGACCCAGTACTTC. Its translation is CASSPGQLAGGYETQYF. The complete variable domain, with remaining parts taken from reference TRBV9 and TRBJ2-5, reads DSGVTQTPKHLITATGQRVTLRCSPRSGDLSVYWYQQSLDQGLQFLIQYYNGEERAKGNILERFSAQQFPDLHSELNLSSLELGDSALYFCASSPGQLAGGYETQYFGPGTRLLVL.